The 25 T cell receptor beta chains below all came from one sample that was sequenced in a study of T cell responses to AZD1222 COVID-19 vaccine (dated by TCRdb to the early 2020s). The library came from the immunoSEQ multiplex PCR assay. In TCRdb, the immuneACCESS table is reduced to in-frame sequences with V and J assigned. These tables do not hold every clone; where another copy was compared, an unresolved V gene accounts for under half, and the others remain unexplained. This sample holds about 150,000 clones; 70% to 90% were observed only once. 6.9% of the sample comes from the top ten. This specimen's time point label, per the study, means: sample from adult after SARS-CoV-2 infection, after symptom onset. The sample here was peripheral blood, taken after recovery from COVID-19. All receptors derive from an adult who had recovered from COVID-19.

This rearrangement joins TRBV3-1 (or the pseudogene TRBV3-2) to TRBJ1-5, with a possible D match to TRBD1 (5 bases). V lost 4 bases and J lost 0, with 22 bases in between. Germline CDR1 is LGHDT and CDR2 is YNNKEL (reference sequence). The CDR3 has 19 amino acids. CDR3 sequence (DNA): TGTGCCAGCAGCCCAACTCGCTTACGGGTTGGGGCTAGCAATCAGCCCCAGCATTTT. This encodes CASSPTRLRVGASNQPQHF.

J is TRBJ2-7 and V is TRBV28, with 9 positions matching TRBD1. The CDR3 loop spans 15 amino acids. The germline gives CDR1 MDHEN, CDR2 SYDVKM. With V trimmed by 5 bases and J by 6 bases, 11 bases remained unmatched. The CDR3 DNA reads as TGTGCCAGCAGTGACCGGACAGGGGTCTTTAGCGAGCAGTACTTC. Translation: CASSDRTGVFSEQYF.

The V call is TRBV7-2, the J call TRBJ1-2, with TRBD1 matching over 11 bases. This CDR3 region has 14 residues. The V and J ends lost 4 bases and 7 bases, in that order; junction bases with no gene match: 5. Germline-derived CDR1 and CDR2 are SGHTA and FQGNSA. In DNA, the CDR3 is TGTGCCAGCAGCTCCGGGACAGGGGGGTTTGGCTACACCTTC. Translation gives CASSSGTGGFGYTF.

The rearrangement links TRBV15 to TRBJ2-3; D gene ambiguous. This CDR3 is 14 amino acids long. V lost 1 base, J lost 1 base, and 6 bases lay in between. CDR1 LNHNV and CDR2 YYDKDF come from the germline V gene (reference sequence). CDR3 bases: TGTGCCACCAGCAGAGCTGGTGGCACAGATACGCAGTATTTT. Its translation: CATSRAGGTDTQYF.

The rearrangement links TRBV7-2 to TRBJ2-3, with D hard to call. The germline CDR1 and CDR2 sequences are SGHTA and FQGNSA. The ends were cut back, 4 bases at V and 0 bases at J, with 2 bases in the middle. The CDR3 has 12 amino acids. The CDR3 DNA reads TGTGCCAGCAGCTCAAGCACAGATACGCAGTATTTT. Its protein is CASSSSTDTQYF.

The chain is built from TRBV9 and TRBJ1-1; D perhaps matches TRBD1 (5 bases). Germline CDR1 SGDLS, CDR2 YYNGEE. V lost 8 bases and J lost 1, with 9 bases in between. The CDR3 sequence is 12 residues long. CDR3 protein: CARDRRNTEAFF. The CDR3 nucleotides are TGTGCCAGAGACAGACGGAACACTGAAGCTTTCTTT. Filled out from reference TRBV9 and TRBJ1-1, the complete variable domain reads DSGVTQTPKHLITATGQRVTLRCSPRSGDLSVYWYQQSLDQGLQFLIQYYNGEERAKGNILERFSAQQFPDLHSELNLSSLELGDSALYFCARDRRNTEAFFGQGTRLTVV.

The V gene is TRBV27, the J gene TRBJ1-1, with D possibly TRBD1 on 5 matching bases. V was cut by 2 bases and J by 5 bases, with 18 bases left in between. CDR3 length: 16 residues. CDR1 and CDR2 (germline): MNHEY, SMNVEV (reference sequence). The CDR3 protein is CASSLMTARGGTEAFF. CDR3 coding DNA: TGTGCCAGCAGTTTAATGACAGCCCGGGGTGGGACTGAAGCTTTCTTT.

The chain is built from TRBV5-1 and TRBJ2-1; 8 bases agree with TRBD2. CDR3 length: 15 amino acids. Germline assignment: CDR1 SGHRS and CDR2 YFSETQ. Unmatched junction bases numbered 8, after V lost 1 base and J lost 8 bases. The DNA of the CDR3 is TGCGCCAGCAGCTTGACTAGCGGCAGTGGGGATGAGCAGTTCTTC. This encodes CASSLTSGSGDEQFF. The full variable domain, with the rest looked up from reference TRBV5-1 and TRBJ2-1, is KAGVTQTPRYLIKTRGQQVTLSCSPISGHRSVSWYQQTPGQGLQFLFEYFSETQRNKGNFPGRFSGRQFSNSRSEMNVSTLELGDSALYLCASSLTSGSGDEQFFGPGTRLTVL.

This rearrangement joins TRBV28 to TRBJ1-1; 8 bases are a match to TRBD1. The CDR3 covers 14 residues. Looked up from germline, CDR1 is MDHEN and CDR2 is SYDVKM. With V trimmed by 3 bases and J by 6 bases, 6 bases remained unmatched. This CDR3 reads CASSLGQVHAEAFF. The CDR3 DNA is TGTGCCAGCAGTTTGGGACAGGTTCACGCTGAAGCTTTCTTT.

The chain uses TRBV28 and TRBJ2-7, with D hard to call. This CDR3 contains 12 residues. The V end lost 6 bases, the J end lost 4 bases, and 10 bases lay between the germline ends. The germline CDR1 and CDR2 sequences are MDHEN and SYDVKM. The CDR3: CASSLPRYEQYF. CDR3 in DNA: TGTGCCAGCAGCCTCCCCAGATACGAGCAGTACTTC.

The CDR3 DNA follows: TGTGCCAGCTCACCCGGTGGCAGGGGGCGGGAGACCCAGTACTTC. This codes for CASSPGGRGRETQYF. V and J are TRBV18 and TRBJ2-5; TRBD1 aligns across 8 bases. Germline V gene data show CDR1 as KGHSH and CDR2 as LQKENI. This CDR3 is 15 amino acids long. The J segment lost 5 bases and the V segment lost 3 bases, leaving 8 bases of the junction unmatched.

A single count supports this clone. The V call is TRBV3-1 (or the pseudogene TRBV3-2), the J call TRBJ1-3; 7 nucleotides agree with TRBD1. V trimming: 3 bases; J trimming: 3 bases; junction bases outside the gene matches: 5. From germline, CDR1 is LGHDT and CDR2 YNNKEL (reference sequence). The CDR3 extends over 15 amino acids. CDR3 amino acids: CASSHGQASGNTIYF. In DNA form, the CDR3 reads TGTGCCAGCAGCCATGGACAGGCTAGTGGAAACACCATATATTTT.

Many counts were recorded for this clone. The gene calls are TRBV11-2 and TRBJ1-2; maybe TRBD1 (5 bases). The germline CDR1 and CDR2 sequences are SGHAT and FQNNGV. The CDR3 sequence is 17 residues long. Between the trimmed V and J ends, which lost 1 base and 2 bases, there was a span of 17 bases. CDR3 amino acids: CASSLGPDSITNYGYTF. CDR3 bases: TGTGCCAGCAGCTTAGGGCCCGACAGCATAACCAACTATGGCTACACCTTC. Combining the CDR3 with reference TRBV11-2 and TRBJ1-2 gives the whole variable domain EAGVAQSPRYKIIEKRQSVAFWCNPISGHATLYWYQQILGQGPKLLIQFQNNGVVDDSQLPKDRFSAERLKGVDSTLKIQPAKLEDSAVYLCASSLGPDSITNYGYTFGSGTRLTVV.

The chain combines TRBV2 with TRBJ2-7; 8 bases align to TRBD1. Germline CDR1 is SNHLY and CDR2 is FYNNEI. The J segment lost 2 bases and the V segment lost 8 bases, leaving 2 bases of the junction unmatched. The CDR3 is 12 residues long. CDR3 nucleotide sequence: TGTGCCAGCGAACAGGGGGCCTACGAGCAGTACTTC. Its translation: CASEQGAYEQYF. Looking up the rest from reference TRBV2 and TRBJ2-7 gives the full variable domain: EPEVTQTPSHQVTQMGQEVILRCVPISNHLYFYWYRQILGQKVEFLVSFYNNEISEKSEIFDDQFSVERPDGSNFTLKIRSTKLEDSAMYFCASEQGAYEQYFGPGTRLTVT.

The chain has TRBV28 and TRBJ1-2, with TRBD1 as a possible D gene (5 bases). The germline CDR1 and CDR2 sequences are MDHEN and SYDVKM. This CDR3 is built from 15 residues. Between the trimmed V and J ends, which lost 6 bases and 4 bases, there was a span of 18 bases. The CDR3 region is CASRLLSGEGYGYTF. Here the CDR3 DNA reads TGTGCCAGCAGACTTCTTTCGGGGGAGGGCTATGGCTACACCTTC.

This chain joins TRBV2 and TRBJ2-1; weak D call: TRBD2 (6 bases). The ends were cut back, 8 bases at V and 0 bases at J, with 23 bases in the middle. The germline CDR1 and CDR2 sequences are SNHLY and FYNNEI. The CDR3 length is 18 residues. The CDR3 is CASLSLSSVYSSYNEQFF. The CDR3 nucleotides read TGTGCCAGCTTGAGTCTCTCTAGCGTATATAGCTCCTACAATGAGCAGTTCTTC.

The chain joins TRBV11-2 to TRBJ2-3; D may be TRBD2 (6 bases). The CDR3 length is 15 residues. V was trimmed by 3 bases and J by 0 bases, leaving 10 bases between them. Germline V gives CDR1 SGHAT, CDR2 FQNNGV. The CDR3 is CASSLRLASTDTQYF. Here the CDR3 DNA reads TGTGCCAGCAGCTTGCGGCTAGCGAGCACAGATACGCAGTATTTT.

The sample holds one count of this clone. CDR3 bases: TGTGCCAGCAGCTCCGGGTCGGCGGGGAATGACAATGAGCAGTTCTTC. Translated: CASSSGSAGNDNEQFF. V is TRBV4-2 and J is TRBJ2-1; weak D call: TRBD2 (6 bases). CDR1 is LGHNA and CDR2 is YNFKEQ in the germline V gene. The CDR3 is made up of 16 amino acids. Trimming stripped 5 bases from V and 5 bases from J, with 19 bases between.

J is TRBJ1-1 and V is TRBV27; D is uncertain. The CDR3 runs 14 residues. V was shortened by 4 bases and J by 1 base, with 10 bases between the two germline ends. In germline, CDR1 is MNHEY, CDR2 SMNVEV (reference sequence). The CDR3 sequence: CASSSPDRNTEAFF. The CDR3 nucleotides are TGTGCCAGCAGTTCCCCGGACCGGAACACTGAAGCTTTCTTT.

The gene calls are TRBV6-4 and TRBJ2-2, with 10 bases lining up with TRBD2. This CDR3 region has 16 residues. Germline CDR1 reads MRHNA; CDR2 reads SNTAGT. V dropped 8 bases and J dropped 4; count of bases not matched to a gene: 10. CDR3 in amino acids: CASSLLAGGTTGELFF. CDR3 in DNA: TGTGCCAGCTCACTTTTAGCGGGGGGCACCACCGGGGAGCTGTTTTTT.

The chain has TRBV2 and TRBJ1-5, with D perhaps TRBD1 (5 bases). Germline V lookup: CDR1 SNHLY, CDR2 FYNNEI. The CDR3 totals 13 residues. Trimming shortened V by 11 bases and J by 0 bases, and 11 bases separated the two germline ends. CDR3 region: CALGDYSNQPQHF. The CDR3 DNA follows: TGTGCCTTGGGGGATTATAGCAATCAGCCCCAGCATTTT.

V is TRBV10-3 and J is TRBJ2-1; maybe TRBD1 (6 bases). The CDR3 length is 15 residues. Between the trimmed V and J ends, which lost 9 bases and 0 bases, there was a span of 15 bases. Germline-derived CDR1 and CDR2 are ENHRY and SYGVKD. CDR3 sequence reads: CAIGGGDSSYNEQFF. CDR3 DNA: TGTGCCATTGGGGGCGGAGATAGCTCCTACAATGAGCAGTTCTTC.

This clone occurred a few times. The CDR3 DNA follows: TGTGCCAGCAGCTTAATAAGTGACGGAGCATACAACACTGAAGCTTTCTTT. The encoded protein is CASSLISDGAYNTEAFF. The chain recombines TRBV7-8 with TRBJ1-1; the D is unclear. Trimming pared 2 bases from V and 2 bases from J, leaving 18 bases between. Germline CDR1 SGHVS, CDR2 FQNEAQ. The CDR3 covers 17 residues.

This chain joins TRBV4-3 and TRBJ2-2; D may be TRBD2 (5 bases). The CDR3 runs 14 residues. CDR1 and CDR2 (germline): LGHNA, YSLEER. V was cut by 5 bases and J by 5 bases, with 12 bases left in between. The CDR3 protein is CASSGVRGTGELFF. The CDR3 nucleotides read TGCGCCAGCAGCGGAGTTCGAGGGACCGGGGAGCTGTTTTTT.

The rearrangement uses TRBV11-3 and TRBJ2-7; D might be TRBD1 (6 bases). The CDR3 sequence is 12 residues long. Trimming took 5 bases from V and 4 from J, leaving 9 bases between them. The germline V gene has CDR1 SGHNT and CDR2 YENEEA. In DNA, the CDR3 is TGTGCCAGCAGCCCCACAGGGTACGAGCAGTACTTC. Its translation: CASSPTGYEQYF. Complete variable domain (other parts from reference TRBV11-3 and TRBJ2-7): EAGVVQSPRYKIIEKKQPVAFWCNPISGHNTLYWYLQNLGQGPELLIRYENEEAVDDSQLPKDRFSAERLKGVDSTLKIQPAELGDSAVYLCASSPTGYEQYFGPGTRLTVT.